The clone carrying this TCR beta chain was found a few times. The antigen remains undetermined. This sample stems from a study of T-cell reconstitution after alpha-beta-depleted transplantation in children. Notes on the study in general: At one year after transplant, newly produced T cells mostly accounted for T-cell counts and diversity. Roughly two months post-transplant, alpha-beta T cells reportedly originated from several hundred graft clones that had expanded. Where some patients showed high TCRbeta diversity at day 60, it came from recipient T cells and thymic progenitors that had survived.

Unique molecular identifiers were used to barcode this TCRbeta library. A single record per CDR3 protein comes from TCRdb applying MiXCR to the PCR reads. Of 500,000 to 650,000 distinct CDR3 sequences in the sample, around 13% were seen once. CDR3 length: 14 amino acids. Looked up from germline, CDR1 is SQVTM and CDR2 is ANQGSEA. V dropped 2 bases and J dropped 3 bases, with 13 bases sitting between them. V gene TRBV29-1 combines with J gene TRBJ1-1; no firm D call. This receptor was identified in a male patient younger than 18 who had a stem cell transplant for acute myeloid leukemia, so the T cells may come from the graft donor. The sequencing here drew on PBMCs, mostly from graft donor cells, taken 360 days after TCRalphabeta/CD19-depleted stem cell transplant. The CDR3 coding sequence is TGCAGCGTTGAATCGGACCGAGGGTACACTGAAGCTTTCTTT. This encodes CSVESDRGYTEAFF.